This T cell receptor beta chain was observed in a study of identical twins. Study findings and constraints: Out-of-frame beta sequences exhibited a weaker degree of excess twin sharing. Insertions ran lower in abundant cord blood beta clonotypes, though not in memory repertoires.

Remarks on this clonotype: Its antigen remains unknown.

The V gene's germline CDR1 is SGHTA and CDR2 FQGNSA. This CDR3 has 13 amino acids. Trimming removed 5 bases at V and 9 bases at J, with 14 bases between. Healthy Caucasians supplied all donations. With template switching, a universal primer site was added, and the cDNA carried unique molecular identifiers. In TCRdb, the 5' RACE reads were re-called with MiXCR into one record per CDR3 protein. The table lists about 1.7 million distinct CDR3 sequences, around 29% of them singletons. The specimen sequenced was cord blood. The source of this sequence is a newborn girl in good health. This rearrangement joins TRBV7-2 to TRBJ2-1; no clear D. The CDR3 sequence is CASSPFERVEQFF. The CDR3 coding sequence is TGTGCCAGCAGCCCCTTTGAACGGGTTGAGCAGTTCTTC. Full variable domain (rest looked up from reference TRBV7-2 and TRBJ2-1): GAGVSQSPSNKVTEKGKDVELRCDPISGHTALYWYRQSLGQGLEFLIYFQGNSAPDKSGLPSDRFSAERTGGSVSTLTIQRTQQEDSAVYLCASSPFERVEQFFGPGTRLTVL.